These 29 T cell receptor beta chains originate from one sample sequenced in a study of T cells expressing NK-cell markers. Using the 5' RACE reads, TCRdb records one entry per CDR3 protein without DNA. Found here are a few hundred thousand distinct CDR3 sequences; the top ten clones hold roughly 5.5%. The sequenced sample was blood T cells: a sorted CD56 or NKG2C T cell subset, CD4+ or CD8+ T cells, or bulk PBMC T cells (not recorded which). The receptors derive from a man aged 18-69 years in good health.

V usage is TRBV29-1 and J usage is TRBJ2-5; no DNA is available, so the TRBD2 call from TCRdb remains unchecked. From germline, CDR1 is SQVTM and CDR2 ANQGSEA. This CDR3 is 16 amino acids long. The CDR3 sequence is CSALGRSGETSGAQYF.

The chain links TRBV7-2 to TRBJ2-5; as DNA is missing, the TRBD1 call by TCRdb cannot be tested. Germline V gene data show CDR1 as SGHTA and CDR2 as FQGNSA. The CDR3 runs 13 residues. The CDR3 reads CASRGGQQETQYF.

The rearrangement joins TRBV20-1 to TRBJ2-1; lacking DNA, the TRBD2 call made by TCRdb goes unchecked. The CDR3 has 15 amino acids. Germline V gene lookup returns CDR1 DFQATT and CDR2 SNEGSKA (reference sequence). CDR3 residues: CSARDRLGGYNEQFF.

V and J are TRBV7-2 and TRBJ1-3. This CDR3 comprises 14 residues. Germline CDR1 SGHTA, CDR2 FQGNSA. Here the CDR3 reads CASSTGPSGNTIYF.

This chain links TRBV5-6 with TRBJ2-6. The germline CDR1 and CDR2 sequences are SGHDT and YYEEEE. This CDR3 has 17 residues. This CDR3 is CASSSPTTRSGANVLTF.

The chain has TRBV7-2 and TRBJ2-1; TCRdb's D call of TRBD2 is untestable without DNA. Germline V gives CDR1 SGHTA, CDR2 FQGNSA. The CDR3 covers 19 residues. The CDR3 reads CASSLVRRTSGGAHNEQFF.

CDR3 protein: CASSSSGVLSNQPQHF. The chain couples TRBV27 to TRBJ1-5. The germline CDR1 and CDR2 sequences are MNHEY and SMNVEV (reference sequence). The CDR3 totals 16 residues.

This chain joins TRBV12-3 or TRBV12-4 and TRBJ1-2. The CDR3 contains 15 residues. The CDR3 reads CASSLTAAGPYGYTF.

The CDR3 sequence: CASSYSSRTNYGYTF. The chain recombines TRBV6-5 with TRBJ1-2. The CDR3 loop spans 15 amino acids. Germline CDR1 reads MNHEY; CDR2 reads SVGAGI.

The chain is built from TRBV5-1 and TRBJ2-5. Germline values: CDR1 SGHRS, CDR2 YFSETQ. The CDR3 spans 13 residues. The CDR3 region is CASRTDLRETQYF.

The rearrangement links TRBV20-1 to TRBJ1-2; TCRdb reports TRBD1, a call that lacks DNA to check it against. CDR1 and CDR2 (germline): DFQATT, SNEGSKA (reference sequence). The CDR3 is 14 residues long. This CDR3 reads CSALGTGGAYGYTF.

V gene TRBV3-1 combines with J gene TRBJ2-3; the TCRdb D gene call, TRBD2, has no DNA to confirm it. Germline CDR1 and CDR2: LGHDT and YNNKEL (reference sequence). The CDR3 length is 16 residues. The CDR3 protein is CASSRTSGGFSNTQYF.

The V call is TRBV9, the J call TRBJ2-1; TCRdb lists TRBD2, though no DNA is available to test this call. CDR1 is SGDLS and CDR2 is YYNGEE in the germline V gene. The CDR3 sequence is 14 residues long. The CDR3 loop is CASSVRGENNEQFF.

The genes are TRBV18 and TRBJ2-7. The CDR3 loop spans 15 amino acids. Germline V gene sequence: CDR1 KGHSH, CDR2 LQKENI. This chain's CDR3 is CASSPDGSIIYEQYF.

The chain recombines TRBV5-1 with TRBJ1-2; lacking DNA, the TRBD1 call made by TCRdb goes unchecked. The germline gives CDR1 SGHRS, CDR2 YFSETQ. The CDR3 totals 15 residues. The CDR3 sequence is CASTPQGGIGYGYTF.

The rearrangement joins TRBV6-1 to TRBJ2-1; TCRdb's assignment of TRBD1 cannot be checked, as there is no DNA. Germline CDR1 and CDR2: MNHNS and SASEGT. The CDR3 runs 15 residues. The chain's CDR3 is CASNSPGVTYNEQFF.

The CDR3 spells CSAPDRCNEQFF. This chain joins TRBV20-1 and TRBJ2-1; TCRdb names TRBD1, which stays unverified in the absence of DNA. Germline V gene lookup returns CDR1 DFQATT and CDR2 SNEGSKA (reference sequence). CDR3 size: 12 residues.

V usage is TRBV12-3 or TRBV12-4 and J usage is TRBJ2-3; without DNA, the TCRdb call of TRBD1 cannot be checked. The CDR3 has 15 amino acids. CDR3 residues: CASRGQGQGLDTQYF.

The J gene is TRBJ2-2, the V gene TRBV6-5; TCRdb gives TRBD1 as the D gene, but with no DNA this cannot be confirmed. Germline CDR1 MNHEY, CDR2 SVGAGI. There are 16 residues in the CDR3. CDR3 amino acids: CASSFQGQGVGGELFF.

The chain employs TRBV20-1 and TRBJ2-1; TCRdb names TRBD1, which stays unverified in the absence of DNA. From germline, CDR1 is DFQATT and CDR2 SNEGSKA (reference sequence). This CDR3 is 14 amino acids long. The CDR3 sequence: CSAKTGGGYNEQFF.

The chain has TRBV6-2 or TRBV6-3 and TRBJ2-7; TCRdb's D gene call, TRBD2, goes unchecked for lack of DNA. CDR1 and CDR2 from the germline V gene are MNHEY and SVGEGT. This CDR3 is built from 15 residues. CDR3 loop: CASSGVAGDSYEQYF.

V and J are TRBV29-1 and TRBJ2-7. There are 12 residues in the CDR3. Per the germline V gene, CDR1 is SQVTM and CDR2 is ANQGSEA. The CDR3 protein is CSVATGPYEQYF.

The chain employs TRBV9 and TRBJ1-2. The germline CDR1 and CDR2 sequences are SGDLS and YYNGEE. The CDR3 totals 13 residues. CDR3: CASNRDSNYGYTF. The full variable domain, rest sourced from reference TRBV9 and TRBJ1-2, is DSGVTQTPKHLITATGQRVTLRCSPRSGDLSVYWYQQSLDQGLQFLIQYYNGEERAKGNILERFSAQQFPDLHSELNLSSLELGDSALYFCASNRDSNYGYTFGSGTRLTVV.

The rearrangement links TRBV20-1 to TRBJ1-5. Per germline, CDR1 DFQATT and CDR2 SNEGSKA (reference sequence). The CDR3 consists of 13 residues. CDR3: CSASDRSNQPQHF.

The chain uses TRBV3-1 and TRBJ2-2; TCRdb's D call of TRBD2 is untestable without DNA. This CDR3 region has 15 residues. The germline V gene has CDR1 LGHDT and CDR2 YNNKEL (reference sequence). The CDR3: CASSRRAGPAGELFF.

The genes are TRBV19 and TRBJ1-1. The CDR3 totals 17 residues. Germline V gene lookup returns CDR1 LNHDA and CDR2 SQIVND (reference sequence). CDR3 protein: CASTRAGPNKGWTEAFF. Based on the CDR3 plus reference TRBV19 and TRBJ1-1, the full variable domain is DGGITQSPKYLFRKEGQNVTLSCEQNLNHDAMYWYRQDPGQGLRLIYYSQIVNDFQKGDIAEGYSVSREKKESFPLTVTSAQKNPTAFYLCASTRAGPNKGWTEAFFGQGTRLTVV.

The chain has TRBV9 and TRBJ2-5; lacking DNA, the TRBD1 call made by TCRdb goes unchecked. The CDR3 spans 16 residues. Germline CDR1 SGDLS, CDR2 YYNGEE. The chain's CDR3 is CASSSGTGMFQETQYF.

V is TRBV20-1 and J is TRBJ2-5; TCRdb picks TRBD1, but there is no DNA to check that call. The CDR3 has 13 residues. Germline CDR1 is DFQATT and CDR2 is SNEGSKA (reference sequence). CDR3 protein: CSAREILRGTQYF.

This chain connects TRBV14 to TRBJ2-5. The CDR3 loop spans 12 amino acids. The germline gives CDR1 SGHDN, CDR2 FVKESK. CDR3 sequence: CASSQRMETQYF.